Described below is a single T cell receptor beta chain sequence and its context. Some clones are missing from TCRdb's copy, which holds only in-frame ones; the method was immunoSEQ multiplex PCR. The sample consists of 75,000 to 90,000 clones, around four fifths of them appearing once. These data belong to a study of T cell responses to AZD1222 COVID-19 vaccine. The sequences come from peripheral blood, collected on day 0 of AZD1222 vaccination. The receptor comes from an adult in good health.

Here the CDR3 reads CASSPYPGAEAFF. In DNA, the CDR3 is TGTGCCAGCTCACCATATCCAGGGGCTGAAGCTTTCTTT. The chain uses TRBV18 and TRBJ1-1; TRBD1 is a possible D gene (6 bases). The CDR3 has 13 residues. Germline-derived CDR1 and CDR2 are KGHSH and LQKENI. Trimming took 2 bases from V and 6 from J, leaving 10 bases between them.